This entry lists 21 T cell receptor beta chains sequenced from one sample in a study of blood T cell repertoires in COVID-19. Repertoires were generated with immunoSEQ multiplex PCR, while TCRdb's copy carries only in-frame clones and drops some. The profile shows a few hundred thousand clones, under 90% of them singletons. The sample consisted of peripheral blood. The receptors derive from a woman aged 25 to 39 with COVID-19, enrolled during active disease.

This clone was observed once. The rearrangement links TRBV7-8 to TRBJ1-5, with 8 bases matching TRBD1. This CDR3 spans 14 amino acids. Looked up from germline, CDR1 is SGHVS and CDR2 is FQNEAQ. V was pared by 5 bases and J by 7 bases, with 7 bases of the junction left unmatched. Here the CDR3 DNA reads TGTGCCAGCAGCGCGGACAGGGACAGGCAGCCCCAGCATTTT. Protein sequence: CASSADRDRQPQHF.

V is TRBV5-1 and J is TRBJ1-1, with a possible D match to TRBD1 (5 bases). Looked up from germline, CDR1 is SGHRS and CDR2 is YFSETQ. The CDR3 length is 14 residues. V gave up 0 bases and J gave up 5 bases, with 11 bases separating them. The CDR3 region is CASSLEGQGTEAFF. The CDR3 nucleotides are TGCGCCAGCAGCTTGGAAGGACAAGGGACTGAAGCTTTCTTT.

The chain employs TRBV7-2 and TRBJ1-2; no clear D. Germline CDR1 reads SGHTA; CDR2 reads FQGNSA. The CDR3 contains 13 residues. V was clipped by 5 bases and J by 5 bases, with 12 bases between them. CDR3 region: CASSQTVTYGYTF. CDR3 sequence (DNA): TGTGCCAGCAGCCAAACAGTGACGTATGGCTACACCTTC.

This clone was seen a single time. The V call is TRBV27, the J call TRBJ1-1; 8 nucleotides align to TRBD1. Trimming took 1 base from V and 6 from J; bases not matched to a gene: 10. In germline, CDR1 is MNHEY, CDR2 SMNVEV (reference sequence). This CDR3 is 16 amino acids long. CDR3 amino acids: CASSLYAGTGGSEAFF. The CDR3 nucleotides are TGTGCCAGCAGTTTATATGCCGGGACAGGAGGGTCTGAAGCTTTCTTT.

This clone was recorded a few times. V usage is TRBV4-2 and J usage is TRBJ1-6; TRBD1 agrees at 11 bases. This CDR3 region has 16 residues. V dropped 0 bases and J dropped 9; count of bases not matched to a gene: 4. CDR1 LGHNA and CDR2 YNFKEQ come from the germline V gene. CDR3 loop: CASSQDGGTGGSPLHF. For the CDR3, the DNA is TGTGCCAGCAGCCAAGATGGCGGGACAGGGGGTTCACCCCTCCACTTT.

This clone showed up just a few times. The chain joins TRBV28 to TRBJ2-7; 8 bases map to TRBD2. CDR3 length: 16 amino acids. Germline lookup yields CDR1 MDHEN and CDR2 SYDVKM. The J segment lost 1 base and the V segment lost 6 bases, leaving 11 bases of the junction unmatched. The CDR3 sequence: CASSLGKTSGSYEQYV. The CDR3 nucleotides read TGTGCCAGCAGCCTCGGAAAAACTAGCGGTTCCTACGAGCAGTACGTC.

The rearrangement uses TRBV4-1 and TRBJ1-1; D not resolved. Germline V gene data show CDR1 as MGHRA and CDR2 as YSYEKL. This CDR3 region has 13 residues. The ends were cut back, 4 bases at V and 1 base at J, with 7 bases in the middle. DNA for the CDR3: TGCGCCAGCAGCCCCCGGGAGAACACTGAAGCTTTCTTT. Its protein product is CASSPRENTEAFF.

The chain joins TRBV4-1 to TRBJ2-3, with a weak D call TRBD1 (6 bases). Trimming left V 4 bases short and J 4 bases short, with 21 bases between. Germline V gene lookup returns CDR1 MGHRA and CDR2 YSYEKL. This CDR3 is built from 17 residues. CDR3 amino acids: CASSPSLSGVEADTQYF. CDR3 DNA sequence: TGCGCCAGCAGCCCCAGCCTGTCAGGGGTCGAAGCAGATACGCAGTATTTT.

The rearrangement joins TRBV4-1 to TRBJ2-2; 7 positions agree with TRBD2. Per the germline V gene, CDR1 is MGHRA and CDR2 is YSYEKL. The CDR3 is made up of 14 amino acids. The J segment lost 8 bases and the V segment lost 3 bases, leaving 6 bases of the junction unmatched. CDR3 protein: CASSHRTSPGELFF. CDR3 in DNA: TGCGCCAGCAGCCACCGGACTAGTCCAGGGGAGCTGTTTTTT.

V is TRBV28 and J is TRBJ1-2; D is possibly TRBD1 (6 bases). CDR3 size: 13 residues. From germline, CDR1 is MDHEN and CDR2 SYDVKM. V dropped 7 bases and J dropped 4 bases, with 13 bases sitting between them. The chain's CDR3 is CASKSGVPYGYTF. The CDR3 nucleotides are TGTGCCAGCAAGTCAGGGGTCCCCTATGGCTACACCTTC.

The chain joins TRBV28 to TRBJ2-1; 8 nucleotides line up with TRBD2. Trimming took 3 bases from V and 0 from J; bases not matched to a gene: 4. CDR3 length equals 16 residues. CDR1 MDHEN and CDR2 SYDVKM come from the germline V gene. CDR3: CASSLVGTSSYNEQFF. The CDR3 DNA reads TGTGCCAGCAGTTTGGTCGGGACTAGCTCCTACAATGAGCAGTTCTTC.

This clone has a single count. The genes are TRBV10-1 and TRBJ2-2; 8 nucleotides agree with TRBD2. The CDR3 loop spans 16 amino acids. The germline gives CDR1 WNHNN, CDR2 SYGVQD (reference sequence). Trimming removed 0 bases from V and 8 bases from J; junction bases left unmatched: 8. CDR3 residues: CASSESAGGHTGELFF. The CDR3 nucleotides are TGCGCCAGCAGTGAGTCCGCGGGGGGACATACGGGGGAGCTGTTTTTT.

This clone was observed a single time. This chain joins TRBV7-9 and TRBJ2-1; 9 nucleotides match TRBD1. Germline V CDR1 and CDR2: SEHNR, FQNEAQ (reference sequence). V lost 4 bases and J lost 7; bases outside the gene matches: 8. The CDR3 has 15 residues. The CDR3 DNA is TGTGCCAGCAGCTCCTGGGACAGGGAACTTAATGAGCAGTTCTTC. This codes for CASSSWDRELNEQFF.

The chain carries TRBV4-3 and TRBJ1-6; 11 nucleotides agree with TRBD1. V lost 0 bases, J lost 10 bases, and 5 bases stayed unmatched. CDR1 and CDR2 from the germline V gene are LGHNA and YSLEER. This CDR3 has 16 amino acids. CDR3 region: CASSQEAGTGGSPLHF. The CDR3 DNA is TGCGCCAGCAGCCAAGAGGCCGGGACAGGGGGGTCACCCCTCCACTTT.

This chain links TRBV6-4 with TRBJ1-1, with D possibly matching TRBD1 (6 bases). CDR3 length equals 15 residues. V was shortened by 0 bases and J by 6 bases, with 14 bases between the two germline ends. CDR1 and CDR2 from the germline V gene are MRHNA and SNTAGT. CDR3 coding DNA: TGTGCCAGCAGTGACTCGAGATACAGGGTGGCTGAAGCTTTCTTT. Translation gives CASSDSRYRVAEAFF.

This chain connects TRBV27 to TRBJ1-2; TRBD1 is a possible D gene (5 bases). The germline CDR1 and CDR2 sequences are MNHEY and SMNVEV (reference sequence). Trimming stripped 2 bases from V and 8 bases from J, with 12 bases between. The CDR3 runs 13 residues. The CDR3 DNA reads TGTGCCAGCAGTTTAGGAGGGGTGGAGGGCTACACCTTC. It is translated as CASSLGGVEGYTF.

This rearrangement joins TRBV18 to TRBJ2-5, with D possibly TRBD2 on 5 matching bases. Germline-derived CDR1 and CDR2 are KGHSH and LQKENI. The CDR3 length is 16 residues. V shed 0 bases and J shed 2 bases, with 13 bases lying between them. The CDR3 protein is CASSPPEASWQETQYF. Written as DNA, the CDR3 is TGTGCCAGCTCACCACCGGAGGCTAGCTGGCAAGAGACCCAGTACTTC.

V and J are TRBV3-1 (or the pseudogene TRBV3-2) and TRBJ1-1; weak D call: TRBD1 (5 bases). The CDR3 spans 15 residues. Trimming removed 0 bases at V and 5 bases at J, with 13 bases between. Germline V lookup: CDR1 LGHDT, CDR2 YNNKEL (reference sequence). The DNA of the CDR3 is TGTGCCAGCAGCCAAGAGCCTAGGGAGGGGACTGAAGCTTTCTTT. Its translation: CASSQEPREGTEAFF.

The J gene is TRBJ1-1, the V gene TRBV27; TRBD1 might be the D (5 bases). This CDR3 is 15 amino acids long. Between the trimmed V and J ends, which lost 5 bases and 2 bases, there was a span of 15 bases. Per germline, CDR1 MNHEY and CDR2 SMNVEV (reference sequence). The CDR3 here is CASSASPTANTEAFF. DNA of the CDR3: TGTGCCAGCAGTGCCTCTCCGACAGCCAACACTGAAGCTTTCTTT.

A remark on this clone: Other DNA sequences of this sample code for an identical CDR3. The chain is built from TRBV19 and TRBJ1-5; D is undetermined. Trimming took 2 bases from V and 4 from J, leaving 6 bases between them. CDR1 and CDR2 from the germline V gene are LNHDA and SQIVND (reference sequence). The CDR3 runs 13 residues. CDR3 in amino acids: CASSITGNQPQHF. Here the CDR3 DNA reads TGTGCCAGTAGTATAACGGGAAATCAGCCCCAGCATTTT.

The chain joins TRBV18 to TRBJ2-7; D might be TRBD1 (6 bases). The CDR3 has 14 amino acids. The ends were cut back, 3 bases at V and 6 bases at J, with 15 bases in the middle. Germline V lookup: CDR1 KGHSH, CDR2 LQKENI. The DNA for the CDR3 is TGTGCCAGCTCACCCGGGACATCCACCTCCGAGCAGTACTTC. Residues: CASSPGTSTSEQYF.